The T cell receptor beta chain under discussion was sequenced for a study of preoperative IRX-2 immunotherapy in early breast cancer. The CDR3 covers 16 residues. V was clipped by 0 bases and J by 1 base, with 12 bases between them. Germline V gene data show CDR1 as SGHVS and CDR2 as FQNEAQ. Using immunoSEQ multiplex PCR, the repertoire was profiled, and TCRdb retains in-frame clones only, with some absent. The sample has about 34,000 clones; about 95% are singletons. This sample's treatment: preoperative locoregional IRX-2 cytokine immunotherapy. Samples came from a phase Ib trial of preoperative locoregional IRX-2 cytokine immunotherapy.

The receptor was derived from a human donor with breast cancer. This sample was obtained from a patient treated with IRX-2 immunotherapy. The chain joins TRBV7-8 to TRBJ1-2, with D hard to call. The CDR3 sequence: CASSLAVGRINYGYTF. As DNA, the CDR3 is TGTGCCAGCAGCTTAGCGGTGGGCAGGATTAACTATGGCTACACCTTC. Together with reference TRBV7-8 and TRBJ1-2, the CDR3 gives the full variable domain: GAGVSQSPRYKVAKRGQDVALRCDPISGHVSLFWYQQALGQGPEFLTYFQNEAQLDKSGLPSDRFFAERPEGSVSTLKIQRTQQEDSAVYLCASSLAVGRINYGYTFGSGTRLTVV.